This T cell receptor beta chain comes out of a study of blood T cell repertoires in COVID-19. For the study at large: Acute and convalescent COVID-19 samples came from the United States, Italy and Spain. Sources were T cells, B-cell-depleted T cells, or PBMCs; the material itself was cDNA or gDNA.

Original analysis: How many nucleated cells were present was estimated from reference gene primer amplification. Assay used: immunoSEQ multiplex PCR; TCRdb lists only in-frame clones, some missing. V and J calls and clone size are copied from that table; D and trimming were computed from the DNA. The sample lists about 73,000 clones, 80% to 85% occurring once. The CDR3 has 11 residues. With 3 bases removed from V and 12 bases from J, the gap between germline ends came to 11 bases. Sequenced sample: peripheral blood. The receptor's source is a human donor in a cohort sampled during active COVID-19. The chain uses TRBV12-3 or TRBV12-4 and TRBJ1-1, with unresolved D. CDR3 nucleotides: TGTGCCAGCAGTTTTAGGACTGGGACTTTCTTT. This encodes CASSFRTGTFF.